The 25 T cell receptor beta chains below were found in one sample sequenced in a study of blood T cell repertoires in COVID-19. The table came from immunoSEQ multiplex PCR; TCRdb's copy has only in-frame clones and leaves some out. The sample carries some 120,000 clones, 90% recorded once. Input material: peripheral blood. Receptor source: a man in his sixties with COVID-19, enrolled during active disease.

The V call is TRBV30, the J call TRBJ1-3; D is undetermined. Per the germline V gene, CDR1 is GTSNPN and CDR2 is SVGIG (reference sequence). V gave up 1 base and J gave up 4 bases, with 11 bases separating them. The CDR3 totals 14 residues. This chain's CDR3 is CAWSEPIVGNTIYF. Here the CDR3 DNA reads TGTGCCTGGAGTGAACCCATAGTCGGAAACACCATATATTTT.

The chain employs TRBV5-1 and TRBJ1-1, with a possible D match to TRBD1 (6 bases). Looked up from germline, CDR1 is SGHRS and CDR2 is YFSETQ. V gave up 0 bases and J gave up 1 base, with 10 bases separating them. This CDR3 has 15 residues. CDR3 in DNA: TGCGCCAGCAGCTTGGAGGTGGGACAGAACACTGAAGCTTTCTTT. Protein sequence: CASSLEVGQNTEAFF.

V is TRBV19 and J is TRBJ2-3; tentative D call: TRBD2 (5 bases). V was clipped by 9 bases and J by 4 bases, with 8 bases between them. Germline values: CDR1 LNHDA, CDR2 SQIVND (reference sequence). This CDR3 comprises 11 residues. CDR3 DNA: TGTGCCAGCAGGACTTCAGATACGCAGTATTTT. Translated, it gives CASRTSDTQYF.

There are a few counts of this clone. The chain combines TRBV10-3 with TRBJ1-4; 7 positions agree with TRBD1. The CDR3 is made up of 14 amino acids. V lost 7 bases, J lost 2 bases, and 4 bases stayed unmatched. Per germline, CDR1 ENHRY and CDR2 SYGVKD. The CDR3 bases are TGTGCCATCAAACAGACAGGGACTAATGAAAAACTGTTTTTT. Amino acids: CAIKQTGTNEKLFF.

V and J are TRBV5-4 and TRBJ1-2; 8 nucleotides line up with TRBD1. This CDR3 has 15 residues. V gave up 3 bases and J gave up 8 bases; unmatched junction bases: 12. The germline gives CDR1 SGHNT, CDR2 YYREEE (reference sequence). The chain's CDR3 is CASSSLQGGGAGYTF. The DNA of the CDR3 is TGTGCCAGCAGCTCCTTACAGGGGGGCGGAGCGGGCTACACCTTC.

This rearrangement joins TRBV10-2 to TRBJ1-1; weak D call: TRBD1 (6 bases). CDR1 is WSHSY and CDR2 is SAAADI in the germline V gene. Trimming pared 5 bases from V and 1 base from J, leaving 11 bases between. The CDR3 is 14 amino acids. The DNA of the CDR3 is TGCGCCAGCAGTCGAGACAGGACGAACACTGAAGCTTTCTTT. This codes for CASSRDRTNTEAFF.

The chain carries TRBV29-1 and TRBJ2-1; maybe TRBD1 (7 bases). This CDR3 is built from 14 residues. Trimming stripped 7 bases from V and 4 bases from J, with 17 bases between. Germline CDR1 SQVTM, CDR2 ANQGSEA. CDR3 sequence: CSAGGRGEYNEQFF. The DNA of the CDR3 is TGCAGCGCCGGAGGCAGGGGGGAATACAATGAGCAGTTCTTC.

The chain links TRBV30 to TRBJ1-5; possible D gene TRBD1, 5 bases. Trimming took 3 bases from V and 5 from J, leaving 17 bases between them. The germline gives CDR1 GTSNPN, CDR2 SVGIG (reference sequence). CDR3 length: 15 amino acids. CDR3 protein: CAWRVGGYDYQPQHF. Written as DNA, the CDR3 is TGTGCCTGGAGGGTTGGGGGGTATGACTATCAGCCCCAGCATTTT.

The rearrangement uses TRBV27 and TRBJ2-7; possibly TRBD1 for D (6 bases). CDR1 MNHEY and CDR2 SMNVEV come from the germline V gene (reference sequence). The CDR3 length is 14 residues. V was trimmed by 4 bases and J by 2 bases, leaving 12 bases between them. In DNA, the CDR3 is TGTGCCAGCAGTTCCCGGACAGACACCTACGAGCAGTACTTC. Residues: CASSSRTDTYEQYF.

The genes are TRBV12-3 or TRBV12-4 and TRBJ1-5, with TRBD1 as a possible D gene (6 bases). V shed 7 bases and J shed 1 base, with 8 bases lying between them. The CDR3 is made up of 13 amino acids. The CDR3 coding sequence is TGTGCCAGCAAAAGGGGGAGCAATCAGCCCCAGCATTTT. Its translation is CASKRGSNQPQHF.

The V call is TRBV5-6, the J call TRBJ2-7, with 8 nucleotides matching TRBD1. The germline CDR1 and CDR2 sequences are SGHDT and YYEEEE. The CDR3 sequence is 15 residues long. V shed 1 base, J shed 5 bases, and the junction held 8 bases outside the gene matches. For the CDR3, the DNA is TGTGCCAGCAGCTTGTTCGGCCAGGGGGCGGACGAGCAGTACTTC. Its translation is CASSLFGQGADEQYF.

The chain has TRBV27 and TRBJ2-7; D might be TRBD2 (6 bases). The CDR3 totals 15 residues. Per the germline V gene, CDR1 is MNHEY and CDR2 is SMNVEV (reference sequence). V was trimmed by 5 bases and J by 3 bases, leaving 17 bases between them. CDR3 in amino acids: CASSPNPGLSYEQYF. CDR3 coding DNA: TGTGCCAGCAGTCCTAACCCGGGACTGAGCTACGAGCAGTACTTC.

This clone has a handful of counts. The CDR3 reads CASSPQVEMNTEAFF. In DNA, the CDR3 is TGTGCCAGCAGCCCGCAAGTAGAGATGAACACTGAAGCTTTCTTT. This chain uses TRBV9 with TRBJ1-1; D not certain. Germline lookup yields CDR1 SGDLS and CDR2 YYNGEE. V shed 4 bases and J shed 0 bases, with 13 bases lying between them. The CDR3 has 15 amino acids.

V gene TRBV28 combines with J gene TRBJ1-2; 8 nucleotides align to TRBD1. Germline V CDR1 and CDR2: MDHEN, SYDVKM. The trim removed 8 bases at V and 4 bases at J, leaving 3 bases unmatched. The CDR3 runs to 12 residues. CDR3 amino acids: CASWDRTYGYTF. Written as DNA, the CDR3 is TGTGCCAGCTGGGACAGGACCTATGGCTACACCTTC.

This clone is a singleton in its sample. The CDR3 sequence is CASSRSVRSTDTQYF. In nucleotides, the CDR3 is TGTGCCAGCAGCCGTAGCGTGAGGAGCACAGATACGCAGTATTTT. The chain is built from TRBV27 and TRBJ2-3; TRBD2 is a possible D gene (5 bases). The CDR3 covers 15 residues. Germline V gives CDR1 MNHEY, CDR2 SMNVEV (reference sequence). The V gene lost 6 bases and the J gene lost 0 bases, with 13 bases spanning the gap.

The chain joins TRBV11-2 to TRBJ1-1; 10 bases line up with TRBD1. Germline loops: CDR1 SGHAT, CDR2 FQNNGV. The CDR3 length is 15 residues. Germline trimming cut 7 bases from V and 5 bases from J; bases unmatched to any gene: 10. In nucleotides, the CDR3 is TGTGCCAGCATACTGACAGGGGGCTCCGGGACTGAAGCTTTCTTT. Its translation is CASILTGGSGTEAFF.

The CDR3 region is CASSLIGAGRNEKLFF. The CDR3, as DNA: TGTGCCAGTAGCCTAATCGGGGCGGGGAGGAATGAAAAACTGTTTTTT. V is TRBV19 and J is TRBJ1-4, with a possible D match to TRBD1 (5 bases). V was cut by 6 bases and J by 5 bases, with 19 bases left in between. CDR1 is LNHDA and CDR2 is SQIVND in the germline V gene (reference sequence). The CDR3 contains 16 residues.

The chain couples TRBV12-5 to TRBJ1-3, with D maybe TRBD1 (6 bases). Between the trimmed V and J ends, which lost 6 bases and 0 bases, there was a span of 15 bases. Germline CDR1 LGHNT, CDR2 FRNRAP. This CDR3 region has 16 residues. The CDR3: CASGPPGQHSGNTIYF. CDR3 coding DNA: TGTGCTAGTGGCCCCCCCGGACAGCACTCTGGAAACACCATATATTTT.

Only one count was recorded for this clone. The rearrangement links TRBV12-5 to TRBJ2-5, with TRBD2 as a possible D gene (5 bases). The V gene's germline CDR1 is LGHNT and CDR2 FRNRAP. Deletions cut 1 base from V and 7 bases from J, with 10 bases between. The CDR3 runs to 13 residues. The CDR3 DNA is TGTGCTAGTGGTTTGGAGGACTCATGGACCCAGTACTTC. Encoded protein: CASGLEDSWTQYF.

As to this clone: Other nucleotide sequences in the sample specify the same CDR3. V is TRBV29-1 and J is TRBJ2-7, with 12 bases aligning to TRBD2. The CDR3 has 12 residues. In germline, CDR1 is SQVTM, CDR2 ANQGSEA. V lost 7 bases, J lost 3 bases, and 1 base stayed unmatched. The CDR3 DNA reads as TGCAGCGCGACTAGCGGGAGCTACGAGCAGTACTTC. Translating gives CSATSGSYEQYF.

To note about this clone: This sample also contains other DNA sequences that code for the same CDR3. CDR3 protein: CASSLGGAAGNTIYF. CDR3 nucleotides: TGCGCCAGCAGCTTAGGGGGGGCAGCTGGAAACACCATATATTTT. V usage is TRBV5-1 and J usage is TRBJ1-3, with TRBD1 as a possible D gene (6 bases). From germline, CDR1 is SGHRS and CDR2 YFSETQ. Deletions cut 2 bases from V and 2 bases from J, with 11 bases between. The CDR3 is 15 amino acids.

The chain is built from TRBV7-9 and TRBJ2-1; D is undetermined. Germline assignment: CDR1 SEHNR and CDR2 FQNEAQ (reference sequence). CDR3 length: 14 amino acids. V was pared by 1 base and J by 6 bases, with 10 bases between. CDR3 sequence (DNA): TGTGCCAGCAGCTTAGGGGCCATCGGCAATGAGCAGTTCTTC. Its protein is CASSLGAIGNEQFF.

The genes are TRBV19 and TRBJ2-5; possible D gene TRBD1, 5 bases. V shed 1 base and J shed 5 bases, with 14 bases lying between them. The CDR3 contains 15 residues. Germline-derived CDR1 and CDR2 are LNHDA and SQIVND (reference sequence). CDR3 nucleotide sequence: TGTGCCAGTAGTATAGGGGTTGGGGCCAGCGAGACCCAGTACTTC. Its protein product is CASSIGVGASETQYF. Combining the CDR3 with reference TRBV19 and TRBJ2-5 gives the whole variable domain DGGITQSPKYLFRKEGQNVTLSCEQNLNHDAMYWYRQDPGQGLRLIYYSQIVNDFQKGDIAEGYSVSREKKESFPLTVTSAQKNPTAFYLCASSIGVGASETQYFGPGTRLLVL.

The chain uses TRBV5-1 and TRBJ2-2; TRBD2 matches 9 bases. The CDR3 consists of 16 residues. The germline V gene has CDR1 SGHRS and CDR2 YFSETQ. V trimming: 4 bases; J trimming: 1 base; junction bases outside the gene matches: 5. This CDR3 reads CASSPLAGLNTGELFF. Here the CDR3 DNA reads TGCGCCAGCAGCCCTCTAGCGGGACTGAACACCGGGGAGCTGTTTTTT.

The chain couples TRBV5-6 to TRBJ1-1; 7 bases agree with TRBD1. The CDR3 length is 15 residues. Looked up from germline, CDR1 is SGHDT and CDR2 is YYEEEE. Losses at the gene ends were 0 bases for V and 9 bases for J; bases not matched to a gene: 11. As DNA, the CDR3 is TGTGCCAGCAGCTTGGGGTTGACAGGGTTACCTCAAGCTTTCTTT. Residues: CASSLGLTGLPQAFF.